Listed here are 9 T cell receptor beta chains from one sample, sequenced in a study of blood T cell repertoires in COVID-19. The protocol was immunoSEQ multiplex PCR, while the TCRdb copy is restricted to in-frame clones and leaves out a portion. The sample yields tens of thousands of clones, approximately 90% seen once. Sequencing was carried out using peripheral blood. All receptors come from a human donor in a cohort sampled during active COVID-19.

V gene TRBV6-2 or TRBV6-3 combines with J gene TRBJ2-1; unclear D gene. The CDR3 is made up of 13 amino acids. The V end was cut by 2 bases, the J end by 3 bases, with 5 bases between. The germline CDR1 and CDR2 sequences are MNHEY and SVGEGT. In DNA form, the CDR3 reads TGTGCCAGCAGTTACGAGAGCTACAATGAGCAGTTCTTC. This gives the protein CASSYESYNEQFF.

V is TRBV25-1 and J is TRBJ2-1; 11 nucleotides match TRBD1. This CDR3 contains 16 residues. V lost 5 bases to trimming and J lost 0 bases; unmatched junction nucleotides: 3. In germline, CDR1 is MGHDK, CDR2 SYGVNS. The CDR3 nucleotides are TGTGCCAGCAGTCCCGGGACAGGGGGCTCCTACAATGAGCAGTTCTTC. The encoded protein is CASSPGTGGSYNEQFF.

The V call is TRBV14, the J call TRBJ1-5; the D gene is possibly TRBD1 (6 bases). The germline V and J ends were trimmed by 1 base and 5 bases, with 24 bases remaining between them. This CDR3 comprises 19 residues. Germline-derived CDR1 and CDR2 are SGHDN and FVKESK. For the CDR3, the DNA is TGTGCCAGCAGCCAAGGGGACAACAGGGTTAAAGCTATGGATCAGCCCCAGCATTTT. It is translated as CASSQGDNRVKAMDQPQHF.

CDR3 region: CASSLAEYSGELFF. For the CDR3, the DNA is TGTGCCAGCAGCTTGGCCGAGTATTCCGGGGAGCTGTTTTTT. This sequence joins TRBV5-6 and TRBJ2-2; no definite D call. CDR3 length equals 14 residues. Germline V lookup: CDR1 SGHDT, CDR2 YYEEEE. Trimming left V 0 bases short and J 6 bases short, with 9 bases between.

This clone showed up just once. J is TRBJ1-4 and V is TRBV19, with D perhaps matching TRBD1 (5 bases). Trimming took off 7 bases at V and 10 bases at J, with 13 bases between the two ends. Per the germline V gene, CDR1 is LNHDA and CDR2 is SQIVND (reference sequence). CDR3 length equals 12 residues. The CDR3 loop reads CASTETGGKLFF. Here the CDR3 DNA reads TGTGCCAGTACCGAAACGGGGGGAAAACTGTTTTTT.

The V gene is TRBV7-9, the J gene TRBJ2-2; TRBD2 matches at 10 bases. Looked up from germline, CDR1 is SEHNR and CDR2 is FQNEAQ (reference sequence). V was clipped by 6 bases and J by 1 base; unmatched bases: 8. This CDR3 has 17 amino acids. The CDR3 sequence is CASSPPVAGGNTGELFF. In nucleotides, the CDR3 is TGTGCCAGCAGTCCCCCCGTAGCGGGGGGGAACACCGGGGAGCTGTTTTTT.

This clone was detected once. This sequence joins TRBV30 and TRBJ1-1; D may be TRBD1 (5 bases). Looked up from germline, CDR1 is GTSNPN and CDR2 is SVGIG (reference sequence). V lost 1 base and J 7 bases, leaving 19 bases between the germline ends. This CDR3 comprises 15 residues. In DNA, the CDR3 is TGTGCCTGGAGTGGGACCGGGGGGATAGTGGATGAAGCTTTCTTT. Its protein is CAWSGTGGIVDEAFF.

Here the CDR3 reads CASSPLSRNGELFF. Written as DNA, the CDR3 is TGTGCCAGCAGCCCGCTCTCTAGGAACGGGGAGCTGTTTTTT. This chain connects TRBV3-1 (or the pseudogene TRBV3-2) to TRBJ2-2; D remains ambiguous. The CDR3 is made up of 14 amino acids. Germline-derived CDR1 and CDR2 are LGHDT and YNNKEL (reference sequence). V lost 4 bases and J 7 bases, leaving 13 bases between the germline ends.

The genes are TRBV27 and TRBJ1-4, with 8 bases aligning to TRBD1. The CDR3 length is 15 residues. Germline CDR1 and CDR2: MNHEY and SMNVEV (reference sequence). V lost 6 bases and J lost 2; bases outside the gene matches: 5. The CDR3 protein is CASRPRTGTNEKLFF. CDR3 coding DNA: TGTGCCAGCAGGCCCCGGACAGGGACTAATGAAAAACTGTTTTTT.